The clone carrying this T cell receptor (beta chain) showed up just a few times. The data belong to a study of human T cells and chemical hapten exposure. In germline, CDR1 is LGHDT, CDR2 YNNKEL (reference sequence). The CDR3 totals 12 residues. V was trimmed by 4 bases and J by 8 bases, leaving 11 bases between them. Regarding time point: pre-sensitization, week 0. Treatment noted: therapeutic diphenylcyclopropenone sensitization with weekly scalp DPC. It was from unfractionated whole blood that total RNA was extracted. TCRdb reprocessed the RACE reads with MiXCR, giving one entry per CDR3 protein. The sample has tens of thousands of distinct CDR3 sequences; 9.5% to 10% are singletons.

The clonotype comes from a woman younger than 45 with alopecia areata. Some clones in this sample may be carry-over from other donors' samples. V and J are TRBV3-1 and TRBJ1-1; D is uncertain. The sequenced sample was whole blood, obtained in connection with sensitization to the hapten diphenylcyclopropenone (DPC). CDR3 amino acids: CASSPRGVEAFF. The CDR3 nucleotides are TGTGCCAGCAGCCCCCGCGGGGTCGAAGCTTTCTTT.